Listed below are T cell receptor beta chains from one sample, sequenced in a study of blood T cell repertoires in COVID-19. TCRdb keeps only in-frame clones here, not all; method: immunoSEQ multiplex PCR. Of some 250,000 clones in the sample, over 65% were seen once. Sequencing used peripheral blood. All receptors come from a woman of 80 years or more with acute or convalescent COVID-19. Each CDR3 is given without its conserved first and last residue.

V gene	J gene	CDR3 protein
TRBV19	TRBJ2-1	ASSNGPEGEQF
TRBV7-9	TRBJ1-2	ASRLDAGYGYT
TRBV6-5	TRBJ1-1	ASSADGVRDTEAF
TRBV7-9	TRBJ2-1	ASSLHRGGDEQF
TRBV3-1/TRBV3-2	TRBJ2-5	ASSHARKDLAGQETQY
TRBV21-1	TRBJ2-5	ASSKGGRETQY
TRBV9	TRBJ2-7	ASSAGTSLSSYEQY
TRBV13	TRBJ1-3	ASSFTGGSGNTIY
TRBV30	TRBJ1-2	AWSVRYGTNYGYT
TRBV6-2/TRBV6-3	TRBJ1-6	ASSSSGAYNSPLH
TRBV19	TRBJ1-4	ASSIAGLNEKLF
TRBV20-1	TRBJ1-5	SASLQGQQPQH
TRBV7-9	TRBJ2-3	ASSPPEGAGTDTQY
TRBV9	TRBJ2-5	ASSAGQGKGTQY
TRBV6-1	TRBJ1-2	ASSEAGGYGYT
TRBV28	TRBJ2-1	ASSYPGLAGKTTYNEQF
TRBV28	TRBJ1-1	ASSLDSLNTEAF
TRBV30	TRBJ1-1	AWSVPGRAAF
TRBV9	TRBJ2-2	ASSGRADTGELF
TRBV7-9	TRBJ2-7	ASSFAARGQFGLEQY
TRBV19	TRBJ2-1	ASRGLPVDNEQF
TRBV5-1	TRBJ2-3	ASSLGGSGTDTQY
TRBV19	TRBJ1-4	ASSNTGGDEKLF
TRBV18	TRBJ1-5	ASSETGGNQPQH
TRBV7-9	TRBJ2-5	ASSSEETQY
TRBV3-1/TRBV3-2	TRBJ1-3	ASVQHSGNTIY
TRBV5-1	TRBJ2-7	ASSWGTSGGSSYEQY